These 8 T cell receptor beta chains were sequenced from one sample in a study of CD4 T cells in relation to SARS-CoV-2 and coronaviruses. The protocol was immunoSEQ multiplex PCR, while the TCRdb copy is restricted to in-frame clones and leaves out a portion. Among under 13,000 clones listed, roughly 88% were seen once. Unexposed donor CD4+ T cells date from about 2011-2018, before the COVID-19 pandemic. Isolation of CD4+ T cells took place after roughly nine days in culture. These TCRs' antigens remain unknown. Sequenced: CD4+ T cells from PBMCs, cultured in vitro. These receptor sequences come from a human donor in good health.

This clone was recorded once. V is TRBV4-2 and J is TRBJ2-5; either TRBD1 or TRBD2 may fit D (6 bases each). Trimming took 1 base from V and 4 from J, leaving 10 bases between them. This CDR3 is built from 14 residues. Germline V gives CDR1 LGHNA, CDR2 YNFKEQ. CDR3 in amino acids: CASSQGGARETQYF. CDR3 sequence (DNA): TGTGCCAGCAGCCAAGGGGGGGCCAGAGAGACCCAGTACTTC.

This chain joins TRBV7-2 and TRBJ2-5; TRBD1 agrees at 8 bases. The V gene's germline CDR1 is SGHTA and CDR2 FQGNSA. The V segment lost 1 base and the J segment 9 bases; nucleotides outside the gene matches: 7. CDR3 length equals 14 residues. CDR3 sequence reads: CASSLEGQGASQYF. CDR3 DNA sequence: TGTGCCAGCAGCTTAGAGGGGCAGGGGGCATCCCAGTACTTC.

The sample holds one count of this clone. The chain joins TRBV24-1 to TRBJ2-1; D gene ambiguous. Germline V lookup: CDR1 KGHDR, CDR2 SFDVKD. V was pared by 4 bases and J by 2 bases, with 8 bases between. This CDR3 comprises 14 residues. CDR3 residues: CATSDSDPYNEQFF. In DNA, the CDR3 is TGTGCCACCAGTGACTCAGACCCCTACAATGAGCAGTTCTTC.

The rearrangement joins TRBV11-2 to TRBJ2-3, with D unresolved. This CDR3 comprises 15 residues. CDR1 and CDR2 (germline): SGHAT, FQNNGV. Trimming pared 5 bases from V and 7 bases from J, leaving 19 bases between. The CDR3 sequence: CASSPNTGPTHTQYF. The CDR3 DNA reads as TGTGCCAGCAGCCCGAATACTGGGCCCACGCATACGCAGTATTTT.

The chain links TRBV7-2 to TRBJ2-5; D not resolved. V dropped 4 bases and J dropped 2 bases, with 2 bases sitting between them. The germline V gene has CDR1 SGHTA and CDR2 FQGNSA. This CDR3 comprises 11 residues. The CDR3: CASSSQETQYF. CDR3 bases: TGTGCCAGCAGCTCTCAAGAGACCCAGTACTTC.

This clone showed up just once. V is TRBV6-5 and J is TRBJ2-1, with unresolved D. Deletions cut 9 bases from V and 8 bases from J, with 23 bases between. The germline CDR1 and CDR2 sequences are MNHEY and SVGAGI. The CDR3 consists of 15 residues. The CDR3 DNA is TGTGCCAGTTATGGGTTGGGTCCTCTTAGGGATGAGCAGTTCTTC. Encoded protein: CASYGLGPLRDEQFF.

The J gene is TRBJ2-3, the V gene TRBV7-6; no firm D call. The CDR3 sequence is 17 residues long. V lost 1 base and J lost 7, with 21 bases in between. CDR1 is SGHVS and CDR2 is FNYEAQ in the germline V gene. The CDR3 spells CASSLESSASFFNTQYF. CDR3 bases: TGTGCCAGCAGCTTAGAGAGCTCAGCGTCCTTCTTTAATACGCAGTATTTT.

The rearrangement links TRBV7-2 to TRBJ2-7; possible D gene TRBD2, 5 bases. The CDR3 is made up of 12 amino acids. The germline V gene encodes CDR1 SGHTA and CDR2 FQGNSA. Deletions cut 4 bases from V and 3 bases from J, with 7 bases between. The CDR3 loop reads CASSSGFYEQYF. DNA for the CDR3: TGTGCCAGCAGCTCGGGATTCTACGAGCAGTACTTC.